This T cell receptor beta chain derives from a study of beta chain features in type 1 diabetes. Overall study context: Summed over all samples, the examined sorted cells came to 107,917,701. The study, taken as a whole, reports: The naive, central memory and Treg TCRB repertoires looked more alike in patients than they did in healthy donors.

In this sample, this clone turned up a few times. As yet, its antigen is unknown. Purity (above 95%) was reached by all sorted populations. The isolated RNA, all of it, was reverse transcribed, so expressed TCRB transcripts were what got sequenced. Clones were read by immunoSEQ multiplex PCR, and TCRdb kept only the in-frame ones, dropping some. The profile shows some 160,000 clones, 9% to 10% of them singletons. Sequencing was done on a sample of central memory CD4+ T cells from blood. The TCR comes from a woman aged 18-35 years in good health.

The CDR3 protein is CASSATVTYNEQFF. As DNA, the CDR3 is TGTGCCAGCAGCGCTACAGTCACCTACAATGAGCAGTTCTTC. This rearrangement joins TRBV7-9 to TRBJ2-1; D is unclear. V lost 5 bases, J lost 2 bases, and 10 bases lay in between. The CDR3 consists of 14 residues. Germline CDR1 is SEHNR and CDR2 is FQNEAQ (reference sequence).